The source of this T cell receptor (beta chain) is a study of CD8 T cells in ankylosing spondylitis. V lost 5 bases and J lost 8, with 19 bases in between. Germline V gene data show CDR1 as SGHTA and CDR2 as FQGNSA. This CDR3 is built from 15 residues. This clonotype turned up a few times. The antigen is unknown. Study observations and caveats: Blood from ankylosing spondylitis patients appeared to carry a characteristic roughly 8-variant TCR beta motif.

TCRdb processed the 5' RACE reads anew with MiXCR; each CDR3 protein has one entry. Among around 770,000 distinct CDR3 sequences listed, roughly 12% were seen once. Sequenced sample: blood, either unsorted or a sorted T cell fraction (not recorded which). The source is a male donor with ankylosing spondylitis. The V gene is TRBV7-2, the J gene TRBJ2-1, with D perhaps TRBD2 (5 bases). This CDR3 reads CASSKVGGLGDEQFF. The CDR3 bases are TGTGCCAGCAGCAAAGTAGGCGGGCTCGGCGATGAGCAGTTCTTC. The entire variable domain, with the rest obtained from reference TRBV7-2 and TRBJ2-1, is as follows: GAGVSQSPSNKVTEKGKDVELRCDPISGHTALYWYRQSLGQGLEFLIYFQGNSAPDKSGLPSDRFSAERTGGSVSTLTIQRTQQEDSAVYLCASSKVGGLGDEQFFGPGTRLTVL.